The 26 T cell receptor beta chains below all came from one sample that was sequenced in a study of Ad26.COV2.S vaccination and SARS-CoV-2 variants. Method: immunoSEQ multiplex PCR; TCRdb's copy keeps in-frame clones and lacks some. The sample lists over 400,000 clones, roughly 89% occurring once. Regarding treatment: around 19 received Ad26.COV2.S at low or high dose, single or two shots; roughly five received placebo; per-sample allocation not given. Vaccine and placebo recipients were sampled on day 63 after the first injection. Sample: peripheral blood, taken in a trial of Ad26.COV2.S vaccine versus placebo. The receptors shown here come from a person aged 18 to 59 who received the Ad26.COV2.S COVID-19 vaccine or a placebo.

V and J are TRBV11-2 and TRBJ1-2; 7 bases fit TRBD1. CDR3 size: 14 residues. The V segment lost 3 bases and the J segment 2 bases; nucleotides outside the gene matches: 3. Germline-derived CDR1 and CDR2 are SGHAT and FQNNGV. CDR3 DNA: TGTGCCAGCAGCTTCGGGACAGCCAACTATGGCTACACCTTC. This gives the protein CASSFGTANYGYTF.

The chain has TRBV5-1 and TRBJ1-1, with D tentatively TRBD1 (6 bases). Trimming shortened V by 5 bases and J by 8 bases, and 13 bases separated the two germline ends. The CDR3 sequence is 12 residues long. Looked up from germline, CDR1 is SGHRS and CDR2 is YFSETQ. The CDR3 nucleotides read TGCGCCAGCAGTGATGGGGGGCGCGAAGCTTTCTTT. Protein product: CASSDGGREAFF.

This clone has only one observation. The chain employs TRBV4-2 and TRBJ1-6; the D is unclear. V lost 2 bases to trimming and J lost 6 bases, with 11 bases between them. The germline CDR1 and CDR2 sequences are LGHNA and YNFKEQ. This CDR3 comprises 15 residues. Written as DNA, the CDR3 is TGTGCCAGCAGCCAACGTGAAGGATCTAATTCACCCCTCCACTTT. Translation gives CASSQREGSNSPLHF.

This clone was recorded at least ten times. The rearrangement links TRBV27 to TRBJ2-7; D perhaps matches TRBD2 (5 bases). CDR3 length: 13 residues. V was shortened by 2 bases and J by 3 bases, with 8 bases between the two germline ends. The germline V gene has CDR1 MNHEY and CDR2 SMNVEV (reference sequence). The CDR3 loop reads CASSLHGGYEQYF. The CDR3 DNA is TGTGCCAGCAGTTTACACGGAGGCTACGAGCAGTACTTC.

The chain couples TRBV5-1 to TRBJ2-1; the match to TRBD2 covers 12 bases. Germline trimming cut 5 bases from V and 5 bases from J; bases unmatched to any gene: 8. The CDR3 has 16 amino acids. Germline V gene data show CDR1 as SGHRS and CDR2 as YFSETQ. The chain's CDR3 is CASSRKLAGGDNEQFF. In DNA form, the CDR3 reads TGCGCCAGCAGTCGAAAGCTAGCGGGAGGGGACAATGAGCAGTTCTTC. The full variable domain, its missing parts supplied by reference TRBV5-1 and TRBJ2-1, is KAGVTQTPRYLIKTRGQQVTLSCSPISGHRSVSWYQQTPGQGLQFLFEYFSETQRNKGNFPGRFSGRQFSNSRSEMNVSTLELGDSALYLCASSRKLAGGDNEQFFGPGTRLTVL.

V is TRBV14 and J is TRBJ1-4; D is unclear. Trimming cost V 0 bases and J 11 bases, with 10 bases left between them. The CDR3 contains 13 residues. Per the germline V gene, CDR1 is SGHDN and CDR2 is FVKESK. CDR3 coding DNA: TGTGCCAGCAGCCAAGAACACCGTGCGAAACTGTTTTTT. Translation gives CASSQEHRAKLFF. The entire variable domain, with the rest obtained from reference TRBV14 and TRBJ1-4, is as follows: EAGVTQFPSHSVIEKGQTVTLRCDPISGHDNLYWYRRVMGKEIKFLLHFVKESKQDESGMPNNRFLAERTGGTYSTLKVQPAELEDSGVYFCASSQEHRAKLFFGSGTQLSVL.

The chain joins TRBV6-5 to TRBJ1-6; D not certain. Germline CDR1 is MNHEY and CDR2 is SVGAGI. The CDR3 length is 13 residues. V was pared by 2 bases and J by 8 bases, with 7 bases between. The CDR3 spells CASSYATHSPLHF. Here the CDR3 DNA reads TGTGCCAGCAGTTACGCTACCCATTCACCCCTCCACTTT.

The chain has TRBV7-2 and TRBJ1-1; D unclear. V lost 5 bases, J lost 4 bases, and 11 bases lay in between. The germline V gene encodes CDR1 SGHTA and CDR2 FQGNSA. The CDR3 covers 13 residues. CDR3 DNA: TGTGCCAGCAGCCGCCAAGTGGCCACTGAAGCTTTCTTT. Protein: CASSRQVATEAFF.

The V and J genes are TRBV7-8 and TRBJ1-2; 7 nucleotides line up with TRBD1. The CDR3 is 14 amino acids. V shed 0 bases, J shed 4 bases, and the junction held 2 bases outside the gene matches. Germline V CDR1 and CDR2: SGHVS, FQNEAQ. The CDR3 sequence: CASSLADRFYGYTF. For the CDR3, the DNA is TGTGCCAGCAGCTTAGCGGACAGGTTCTATGGCTACACCTTC.

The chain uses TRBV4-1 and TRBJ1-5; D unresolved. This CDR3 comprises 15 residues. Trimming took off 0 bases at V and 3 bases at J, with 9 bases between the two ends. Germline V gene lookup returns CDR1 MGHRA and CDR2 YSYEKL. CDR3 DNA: TGCGCCAGCAGCCAAGATTGGGGATTCAATCAGCCCCAGCATTTT. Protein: CASSQDWGFNQPQHF.

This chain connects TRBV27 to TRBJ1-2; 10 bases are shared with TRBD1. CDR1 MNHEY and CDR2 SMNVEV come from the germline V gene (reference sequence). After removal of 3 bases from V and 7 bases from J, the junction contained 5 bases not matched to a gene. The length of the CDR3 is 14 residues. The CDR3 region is CASSFWDRGRGYTF. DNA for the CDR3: TGTGCCAGCAGTTTTTGGGACAGGGGCCGTGGCTACACCTTC.

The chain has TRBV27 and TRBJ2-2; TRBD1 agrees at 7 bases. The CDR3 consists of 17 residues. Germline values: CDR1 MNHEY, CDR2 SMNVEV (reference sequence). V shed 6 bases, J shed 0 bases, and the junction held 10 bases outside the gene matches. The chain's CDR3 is CASSMNSGTANTGELFF. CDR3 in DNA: TGTGCCAGCAGCATGAATTCCGGGACAGCGAACACCGGGGAGCTGTTTTTT.

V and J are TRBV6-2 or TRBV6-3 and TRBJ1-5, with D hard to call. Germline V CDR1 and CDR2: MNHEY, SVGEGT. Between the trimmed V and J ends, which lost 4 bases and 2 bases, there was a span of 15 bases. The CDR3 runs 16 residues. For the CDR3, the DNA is TGTGCCAGCAGTTTCCGACGCTCTCAGGGCAATCAGCCCCAGCATTTT. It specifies CASSFRRSQGNQPQHF.

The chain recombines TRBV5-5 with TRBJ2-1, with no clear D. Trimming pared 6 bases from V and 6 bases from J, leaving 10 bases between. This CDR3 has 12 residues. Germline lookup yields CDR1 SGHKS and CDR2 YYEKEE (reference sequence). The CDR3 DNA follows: TGTGCCAGCATCTCCTGGAGCAATGAGCAGTTCTTC. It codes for CASISWSNEQFF.

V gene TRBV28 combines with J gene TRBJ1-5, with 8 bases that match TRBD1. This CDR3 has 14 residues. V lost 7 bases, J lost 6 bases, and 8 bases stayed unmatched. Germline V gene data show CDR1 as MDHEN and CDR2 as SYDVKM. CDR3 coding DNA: TGTGCCAGCAAAAGGACAGGGAGCGGTCAGCCCCAGCATTTT. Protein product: CASKRTGSGQPQHF.

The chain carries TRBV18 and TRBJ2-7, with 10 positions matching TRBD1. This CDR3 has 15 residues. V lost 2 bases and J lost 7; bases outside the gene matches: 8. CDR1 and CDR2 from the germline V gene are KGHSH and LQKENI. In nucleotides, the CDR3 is TGTGCCAGCTCACCAACCGGGACAGGGGCGGGGGAGCAGTACGTC. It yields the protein CASSPTGTGAGEQYV.

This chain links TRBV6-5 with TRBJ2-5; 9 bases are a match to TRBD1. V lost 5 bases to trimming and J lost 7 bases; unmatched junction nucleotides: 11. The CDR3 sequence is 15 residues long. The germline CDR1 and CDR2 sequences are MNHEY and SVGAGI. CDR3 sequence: CASSTILGQGWTQYF. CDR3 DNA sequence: TGTGCCAGCAGTACCATCCTCGGACAGGGGTGGACCCAGTACTTC.

The CDR3 is CASSSTGIEQFF. CDR3 DNA: TGTGCCAGCAGCTCCACAGGAATTGAGCAGTTCTTC. The chain links TRBV11-3 to TRBJ2-1, with a weak D call TRBD1 (5 bases). V lost 4 bases and J 9 bases, leaving 10 bases between the germline ends. CDR1 is SGHNT, CDR2 YENEEA, per germline. The CDR3 spans 12 residues.

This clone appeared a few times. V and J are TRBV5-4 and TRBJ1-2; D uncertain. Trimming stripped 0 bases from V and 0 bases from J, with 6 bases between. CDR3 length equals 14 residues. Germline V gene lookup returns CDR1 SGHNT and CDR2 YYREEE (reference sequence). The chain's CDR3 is CASSLAAANYGYTF. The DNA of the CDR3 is TGTGCCAGCAGCTTGGCAGCCGCTAACTATGGCTACACCTTC.

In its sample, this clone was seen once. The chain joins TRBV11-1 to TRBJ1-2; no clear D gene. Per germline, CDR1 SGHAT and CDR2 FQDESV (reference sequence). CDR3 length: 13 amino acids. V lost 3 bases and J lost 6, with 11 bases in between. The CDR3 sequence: CASSFWRGDGYTF. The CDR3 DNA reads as TGTGCCAGCAGCTTCTGGCGAGGTGATGGCTACACCTTC.

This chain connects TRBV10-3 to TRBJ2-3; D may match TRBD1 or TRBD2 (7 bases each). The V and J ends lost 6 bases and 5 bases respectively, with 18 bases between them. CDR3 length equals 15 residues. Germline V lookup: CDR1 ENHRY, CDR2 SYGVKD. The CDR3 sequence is CAIRIVGGGLDTQYF. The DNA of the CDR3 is TGTGCCATCAGGATTGTGGGAGGGGGCTTAGATACGCAGTATTTT.

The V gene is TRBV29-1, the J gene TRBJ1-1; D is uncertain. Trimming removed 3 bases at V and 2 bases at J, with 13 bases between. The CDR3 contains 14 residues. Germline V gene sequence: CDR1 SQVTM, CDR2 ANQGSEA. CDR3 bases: TGCAGCGTTGACGCGGGCCGGTTAAACACTGAAGCTTTCTTT. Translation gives CSVDAGRLNTEAFF.

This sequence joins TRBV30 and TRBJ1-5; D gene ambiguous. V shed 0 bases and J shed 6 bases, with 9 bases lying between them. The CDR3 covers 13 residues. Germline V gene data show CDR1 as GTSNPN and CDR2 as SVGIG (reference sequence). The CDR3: CAWSVDRRQPQHF. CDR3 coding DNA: TGTGCCTGGAGTGTAGATCGTCGTCAGCCCCAGCATTTT.

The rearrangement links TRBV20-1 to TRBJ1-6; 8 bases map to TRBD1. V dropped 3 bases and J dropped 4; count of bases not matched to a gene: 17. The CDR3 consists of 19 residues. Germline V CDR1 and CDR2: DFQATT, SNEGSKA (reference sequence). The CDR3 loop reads CSASIIGQGDALYNSPLHF. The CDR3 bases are TGCAGTGCTAGTATAATCGGACAGGGTGACGCCCTATATAATTCACCCCTCCACTTT.

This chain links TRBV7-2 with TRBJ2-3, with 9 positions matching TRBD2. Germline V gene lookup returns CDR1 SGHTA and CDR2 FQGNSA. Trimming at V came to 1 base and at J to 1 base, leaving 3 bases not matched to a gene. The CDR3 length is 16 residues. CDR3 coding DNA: TGTGCCAGCAGCTTAGGCGCTAGCGGGGGCACAGATACGCAGTATTTT. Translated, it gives CASSLGASGGTDTQYF. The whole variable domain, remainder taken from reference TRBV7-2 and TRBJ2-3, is GAGVSQSPSNKVTEKGKDVELRCDPISGHTALYWYRQSLGQGLEFLIYFQGNSAPDKSGLPSDRFSAERTGGSVSTLTIQRTQQEDSAVYLCASSLGASGGTDTQYFGPGTRLTVL.

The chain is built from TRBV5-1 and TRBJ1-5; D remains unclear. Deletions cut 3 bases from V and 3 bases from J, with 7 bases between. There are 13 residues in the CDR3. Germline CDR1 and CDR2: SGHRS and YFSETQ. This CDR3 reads CASSSVPNQPQHF. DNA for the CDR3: TGCGCCAGCAGCTCCGTACCCAATCAGCCCCAGCATTTT.